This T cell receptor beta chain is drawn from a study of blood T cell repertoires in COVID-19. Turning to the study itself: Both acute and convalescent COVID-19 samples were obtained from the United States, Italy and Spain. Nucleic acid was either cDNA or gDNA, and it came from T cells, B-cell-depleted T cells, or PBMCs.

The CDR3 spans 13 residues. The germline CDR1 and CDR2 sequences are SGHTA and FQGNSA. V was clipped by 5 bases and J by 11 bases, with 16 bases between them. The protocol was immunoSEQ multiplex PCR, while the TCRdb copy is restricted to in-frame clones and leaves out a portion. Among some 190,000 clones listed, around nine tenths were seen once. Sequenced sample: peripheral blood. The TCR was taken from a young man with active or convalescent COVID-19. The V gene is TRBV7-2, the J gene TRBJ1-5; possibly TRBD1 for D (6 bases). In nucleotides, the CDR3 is TGTGCCAGCAGCCTAGAGGCAGGGGCGGCCCAGCATTTT. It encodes CASSLEAGAAQHF.